Below are 29 T cell receptor beta chains sequenced from a single sample in a study of tumor and adjacent non-tumor tissue in lung cancer. RNA was extracted from bulk tissue without any cell sorting. Three rounds of nested PCR, following a modified ARM-PCR protocol, produced the TCRbeta library. TCRdb independently ran MiXCR on the multiplex PCR reads; one entry per CDR3 protein. The table includes approximately 140,000 distinct CDR3 sequences, around 61% detected once. Sequencing was done on a sample of lung tumor tissue. The origin of the receptors is a man aged 55-75 years with small cell lung cancer.

A word on this clonotype: Germline and junction disagree at one end, which may indicate a read error. The chain employs TRBV29-1 and TRBJ2-2; 11 bases map to TRBD2. Germline V gene data show CDR1 as SQVTM and CDR2 as ANQGSEA. The CDR3 is 14 amino acids. The CDR3 protein is CSVLSSGRLGELLF. The CDR3 region has the DNA TGCAGCGTTCTATCTAGCGGGAGGCTCGGGGAGCTATTATTT.

The chain has TRBV30 and TRBJ2-5; possible D gene TRBD1, 5 bases. The CDR3 is 11 residues long. The V gene's germline CDR1 is GTSNPN and CDR2 SVGIG (reference sequence). Trimming removed 5 bases from V and 9 bases from J, with 13 bases in between. CDR3 sequence (DNA): TGTGCCTGGGCACAGGCTCGGGCCCAGTACTTC. Translation: CAWAQARAQYF.

This clonotype was recorded a few times. The rearrangement links TRBV2 to TRBJ2-3; 9 bases match TRBD2. Germline CDR1 is SNHLY and CDR2 is FYNNEI. Trimming cost V 1 base and J 3 bases; bases outside gene matches: 5. The length of the CDR3 is 16 residues. The CDR3 sequence: CASSEGSGRLTDTQYF. Here the CDR3 DNA reads TGTGCCAGCAGTGAAGGTAGCGGGAGATTGACAGATACGCAGTATTTT.

Ten or more counts support this clonotype. The chain combines TRBV20-1 with TRBJ1-5; TRBD1 aligns across 7 bases. CDR1 is DFQATT, CDR2 SNEGSKA, per germline (reference sequence). The CDR3 extends over 15 amino acids. Losses at the gene ends were 1 base for V and 2 bases for J; bases not matched to a gene: 5. DNA of the CDR3: TGCAGTGCTAGAGGGCAGACAGGGCGCAATCAGCCCCAGCATTTT. This gives the protein CSARGQTGRNQPQHF.

Details on this clonotype: The CDR3 end shows no conserved phenylalanine or tryptophan, and so a read error is likely. Because the CDR3's place on the DNA is in doubt, the DNA is left out and the CDR3 is given as listed by TCRdb. The CDR3 protein is CASSYGAGSSYNEQFI. V is TRBV6-5 and J is TRBJ2-1; TRBD1 reflects the table's D call only, with no check against the DNA. With termini counted, the CDR3 has 16 amino acids. The germline V gene has CDR1 MNHEY and CDR2 SVGAGI.

Points on this clonotype: Relative to the germline gene, one junction end is altered; a read error may explain this. The gene calls are TRBV20-1 and TRBJ2-3; 12 nucleotides align to TRBD2. CDR3 size: 14 residues. In germline, CDR1 is DFQATT, CDR2 SNEGSKA (reference sequence). The CDR3 loop is CGARLAGDTDTQYF. DNA of the CDR3: TGCGGTGCTAGACTAGCGGGAGACACAGATACGCAGTATTTT.

This clonotype occurred once. At one end, the junction sequence differs from germline, possibly due to a read error. The chain combines TRBV5-1 with TRBJ1-1; D not resolved. Germline assignment: CDR1 SGHRS and CDR2 YFSETQ. This CDR3 spans 13 amino acids. In nucleotides, the CDR3 is TGCGCCACCAGCTCGTCAGTGAACACTGAAGCTTTCTTT. Translated, it gives CATSSSVNTEAFF.

The CDR3 spells CASSLGTVYQPQHF. The CDR3 DNA sequence: TGTGCCAGCAGTTTAGGGACAGTGTATCAGCCCCAGCATTTT. The chain has TRBV28 and TRBJ1-5, with 7 bases lining up with TRBD1. CDR1 is MDHEN, CDR2 SYDVKM, per germline. The CDR3 spans 14 residues. With V trimmed by 2 bases and J by 5 bases, 3 bases remained unmatched.

Regarding this clonotype: One junction end does not reproduce the germline sequence, and a read error may be involved. The chain carries TRBV4-2 and TRBJ2-1, with 8 bases that match TRBD2. CDR1 is LGHNA and CDR2 is YNFKEQ in the germline V gene. This CDR3 spans 18 amino acids. This chain's CDR3 is CASSQDDTRGRSWNEQFF. The CDR3 bases are TGTGCCAGCAGCCAAGATGACACCCGCGGGAGGTCTTGGAATGAGCAGTTTTTC.

Note on this clonotype: One end of the junction varies from germline; a read error may be responsible. The chain employs TRBV20-1 and TRBJ2-2, with D possibly being TRBD1 or TRBD2 (5 bases each). CDR1 is DFQATT, CDR2 SNEGSKA, per germline (reference sequence). This CDR3 contains 15 residues. The CDR3 reads CSASSQGRDTGELFF. DNA of the CDR3: TGCAGTGCTAGTTCCCAGGGACGAGACACCGGGGAGTTGTTTTTT.

As to this clonotype: One end of the junction is discordant with germline, which a read error may explain. V is TRBV6-1 and J is TRBJ2-6; 8 bases fit TRBD1. This CDR3 is built from 17 residues. The V gene's germline CDR1 is MNHNS and CDR2 SASEGT. The CDR3 DNA is TGTGCCAGCAGTCCCCTAAACAGGGGGGCTGGGGCGAACGTCCTGACTTTC. Its protein product is CASSPLNRGAGANVLTF.

In regard to this clonotype: The germline gene is not matched at one end of the junction; a read error may be the cause. This sequence joins TRBV5-4 and TRBJ2-6, with D perhaps assigned TRBD1 or TRBD2 (5 bases each). The CDR3 has 14 residues. From germline, CDR1 is SGHNT and CDR2 YYREEE (reference sequence). The CDR3 region is CASSWDPGANVMTF. The CDR3 DNA reads TGTGCCAGCAGCTGGGACCCTGGGGCCAACGTCATGACTTTC.

The chain has TRBV29-1 and TRBJ2-2, with TRBD2 identical over 7 bases. In germline, CDR1 is SQVTM, CDR2 ANQGSEA. There are 15 residues in the CDR3. The CDR3 spells CNVVLAPASTGELFF. DNA for the CDR3: TGCAACGTCGTACTAGCGCCAGCGAGCACCGGGGAGCTGTTTTTT.

This clonotype was picked up many times. The chain employs TRBV12-3 or TRBV12-4 and TRBJ2-1; 11 positions agree with TRBD2. Germline trimming cut 5 bases from V and 2 bases from J; bases unmatched to any gene: 2. The CDR3 contains 15 residues. The CDR3 is CASSQTSGTYNEQFF. CDR3 DNA: TGTGCCAGCAGTCAGACTAGCGGGACCTACAATGAGCAGTTCTTC.

As to this clonotype: It may be a read error: a sequence one base away is much more abundant. This rearrangement joins TRBV4-2 to TRBJ2-5, with 10 bases matching TRBD2. The length of the CDR3 is 16 residues. V was pared by 4 bases and J by 4 bases, with 9 bases of the junction left unmatched. The V gene's germline CDR1 is LGHNA and CDR2 YNFKEQ. The CDR3 is CASSRDSSGSVETQYF. The CDR3 nucleotides are TGTGCCAGCAGCCGAGACTCTAGCGGGAGTGTAGAGACCCAGTACTTC.

To note about this clonotype: A much larger clone differs from this one at a single base, so this may be a read error. The V gene is TRBV29-1, the J gene TRBJ2-1; a weak D match, TRBD2 (6 bases). The CDR3 consists of 13 residues. The V end lost 6 bases, the J end lost 7 bases, and 16 bases lay between the germline ends. CDR1 and CDR2 (germline): SQVTM, ANQGSEA. The CDR3: CSVVGGMRNEQFF. CDR3 DNA sequence: TGCAGCGTAGTTGGCGGGATGAGGAATGAGCAGTTCTTC.

A note on this clonotype: One base away lies a much larger clone, so this may be a sequencing read error. The chain links TRBV29-1 to TRBJ1-1, with D possibly TRBD1 on 5 matching bases. V was clipped by 4 bases and J by 3 bases, with 15 bases between them. The CDR3 is made up of 14 amino acids. The V gene's germline CDR1 is SQVTM and CDR2 ANQGSEA. CDR3 amino acids: CSVAWGRRDTEAFF. In nucleotides, the CDR3 is TGCAGCGTTGCTTGGGGGAGGCGGGACACTGAAGCTTTCTTT.

A remark on this clonotype: An end of the junction does not agree with germline; a read error may underlie this. The chain links TRBV20-1 to TRBJ2-1; 11 positions match TRBD2. The CDR3 extends over 18 amino acids. CDR1 and CDR2 from the germline V gene are DFQATT and SNEGSKA (reference sequence). CDR3 amino acids: CSTRTVSGREWSYNEQFF. The CDR3 DNA reads as TGCAGTACTAGAACGGTTAGCGGGAGGGAATGGTCCTACAATGAGCAGTTCTTC.

Points on this clonotype: One base away lies a much larger clone, so this may be a sequencing read error. The V call is TRBV20-1, the J call TRBJ1-2; weak D call: TRBD1 (5 bases). From germline, CDR1 is DFQATT and CDR2 SNEGSKA (reference sequence). V lost 8 bases and J 8 bases, leaving 21 bases between the germline ends. The CDR3 is 13 amino acids. The DNA of the CDR3 is TGCAGTCGGGGGGAGGGCTCATGGGGCGGCTACACCTTC. Protein sequence: CSRGEGSWGGYTF.

Worth noting for this clonotype: This clone may be a read error of a much larger clone one base away. The V and J genes are TRBV29-1 and TRBJ1-2, with no clear D. V lost 4 bases and J lost 0, with 15 bases in between. The CDR3 is 15 amino acids. Germline loops: CDR1 SQVTM, CDR2 ANQGSEA. CDR3 protein: CSVVGRIGPNYGYTF. In DNA, the CDR3 is TGCAGCGTTGTTGGCAGGATAGGGCCTAACTATGGCTACACCTTC.

Comment on this clonotype: A much larger clone lies a single base off, so this may be a read error. The chain couples TRBV6-5 to TRBJ1-2; maybe TRBD1 (5 bases). The CDR3 is 13 amino acids. Germline CDR1 reads MNHEY; CDR2 reads SVGAGI. CDR3 DNA: TGTGCCATCAGTGGCAGGGAAGGGGATGGCTACACCTTC. It translates to CAISGREGDGYTF.

Note on this clonotype: A read error may be the cause here, since a much bigger clone is one base away. J is TRBJ2-2 and V is TRBV5-8, with D tentatively TRBD1 (6 bases). Per germline, CDR1 SGHTS and CDR2 YDEGEE. The V end was cut by 5 bases, the J end by 3 bases, with 17 bases between. This CDR3 region has 16 residues. CDR3 DNA: TGTGCCAGCAGGGACAGAAGTGAGGGGTACACCGGGGAGCTGTTTTTT. The encoded protein is CASRDRSEGYTGELFF. The full variable domain, its missing parts supplied by reference TRBV5-8 and TRBJ2-2, is EAGVTQSPTHLIKTRGQQATLRCSPISGHTSVYWYQQALGLGLQFLLWYDEGEERNRGNFPPRFSGRQFPNYSSELNVNALELEDSALYLCASRDRSEGYTGELFFGEGSRLTVL.

The sample holds one count of this clonotype. An end of the junction differs from the germline gene, which may be a read error. The gene calls are TRBV6-1 and TRBJ2-2; TRBD2 is a possible D gene (5 bases). This CDR3 is built from 14 residues. Germline V CDR1 and CDR2: MNHNS, SASEGT. CDR3 sequence reads: CASIVVEVAGELLF. For the CDR3, the DNA is TGTGCCAGCATTGTTGTGGAGGTCGCCGGGGAGCTGTTATTT.

Worth noting for this clonotype: Sequence at one end of the junction differs from germline and may be a read error. The CDR3: CARSYSWGTGYTF. The CDR3 coding sequence is TGTGCCAGGAGTTACTCGTGGGGCACCGGCTACACCTTC. The chain employs TRBV6-5 and TRBJ1-2; a weak D match, TRBD1 (5 bases). This CDR3 region has 13 residues. Per the germline V gene, CDR1 is MNHEY and CDR2 is SVGAGI.

The rearrangement joins TRBV4-1 to TRBJ2-7; D might be TRBD2 (5 bases). Trimming removed 7 bases at V and 3 bases at J, with 16 bases between. Germline assignment: CDR1 MGHRA and CDR2 YSYEKL. The CDR3 contains 14 residues. The CDR3 DNA is TGCGCCAGCACTCAAGAGCGGCAGAGCTACGAGCAGTACTTC. Residues: CASTQERQSYEQYF.

To note about this clonotype: A read error is possible here, since a much larger clone lies one base away. This chain connects TRBV6-1 to TRBJ1-1; D might be TRBD1 (6 bases). CDR1 is MNHNS and CDR2 is SASEGT in the germline V gene. The CDR3 has 13 residues. The CDR3 DNA reads as TGTGCCAGCAGAATTCAGGGGAACACTGAAGATTTCTTT. Translation gives CASRIQGNTEDFF.

The rearrangement joins TRBV18 to TRBJ2-4; TRBD2 is a possible D gene (6 bases). The CDR3 runs 17 residues. CDR1 and CDR2 (germline): KGHSH, LQKENI. Deletions cut 0 bases from V and 4 bases from J, with 16 bases between. The CDR3: CASSPPWKVEGKNIQYF. The CDR3 DNA sequence: TGTGCCAGCTCACCACCGTGGAAGGTGGAGGGAAAAAACATTCAGTACTTC.

In regard to this clonotype: Relative to the germline gene, one junction end is altered; a read error may explain this. V and J are TRBV11-2 and TRBJ1-4, with no clear D. In germline, CDR1 is SGHAT, CDR2 FQNNGV. CDR3 size: 14 residues. The chain's CDR3 is CASSLDSTNERLFF. For the CDR3, the DNA is TGTGCCAGCAGCCTTGATAGCACTAATGAAAGACTGTTTTTT.

In regard to this clonotype: One end of the junction is discordant with germline, which a read error may explain. The genes are TRBV20-1 and TRBJ1-2; 9 bases map to TRBD1. This CDR3 contains 16 residues. Germline loops: CDR1 DFQATT, CDR2 SNEGSKA (reference sequence). The CDR3 region is CSAENRGRNLRYDYTF. The CDR3 coding sequence is TGCAGTGCAGAGAACAGGGGGCGAAACCTTCGGTATGACTACACCTTC.